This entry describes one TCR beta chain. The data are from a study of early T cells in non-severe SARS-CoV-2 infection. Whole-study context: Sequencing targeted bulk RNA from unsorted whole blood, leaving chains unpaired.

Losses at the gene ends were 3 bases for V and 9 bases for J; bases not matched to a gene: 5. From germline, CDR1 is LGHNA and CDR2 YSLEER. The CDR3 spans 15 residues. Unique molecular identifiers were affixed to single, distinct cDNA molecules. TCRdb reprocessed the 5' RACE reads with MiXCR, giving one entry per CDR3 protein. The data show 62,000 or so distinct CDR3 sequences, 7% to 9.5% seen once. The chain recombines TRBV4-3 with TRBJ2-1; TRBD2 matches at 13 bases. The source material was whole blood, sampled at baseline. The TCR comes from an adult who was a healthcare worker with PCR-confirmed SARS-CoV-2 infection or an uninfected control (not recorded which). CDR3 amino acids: CASSQTSGRLSEQFF. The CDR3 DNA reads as TGCGCCAGCAGCCAGACTAGCGGGAGGCTGAGTGAGCAGTTCTTC.